These 12 T cell receptor beta chains share one sample of origin, sequenced in a study of T cells in Graves' hyperthyroidism and ophthalmopathy. RNA transcripts were the template for amplifying TCR beta CDR3 regions. A set of HTBI primers served as the primers for a first-round RT-PCR of the TCR CDR3. A single record per CDR3 protein comes from TCRdb applying MiXCR to the multiplex PCR reads. Here the sample spans 650,000 to 700,000 distinct CDR3 sequences, about 18% being singletons. The source material was blood. These receptors were obtained from a man aged 50 to 59 with Graves' hyperthyroidism.

In this sample, this clonotype turned up many times. This chain links TRBV6-2 or TRBV6-3 with TRBJ1-6, with D hard to call. The germline V gene has CDR1 MNHEY and CDR2 SVGEGT. The CDR3 has 16 residues. With 6 bases removed from V and 9 bases from J, the gap between germline ends came to 21 bases. In nucleotides, the CDR3 is TGTGCCAGCAGCCATTTATCACCCCGAGGTGGTTCACCCCTCCACTTT. This gives the protein CASSHLSPRGGSPLHF.

This clonotype has just a few counts. The rearrangement links TRBV5-1 to TRBJ2-1; 8 bases map to TRBD1. The V gene's germline CDR1 is SGHRS and CDR2 YFSETQ. V lost 1 base and J lost 0; bases outside the gene matches: 3. This CDR3 has 16 amino acids. CDR3 sequence: CASSLQGAISYNEQFF. In DNA, the CDR3 is TGCGCCAGCAGCTTGCAGGGGGCGATCTCCTACAATGAGCAGTTCTTC.

The chain is built from TRBV5-1 and TRBJ1-3; D perhaps matches TRBD1 (5 bases). The germline gives CDR1 SGHRS, CDR2 YFSETQ. The CDR3 is made up of 14 amino acids. V gave up 6 bases and J gave up 0 bases, with 10 bases separating them. The CDR3 DNA sequence: TGCGCCAGCATGCAACAGGACTCTGGAAACACCATATATTTT. Translated, it gives CASMQQDSGNTIYF.

The chain links TRBV28 to TRBJ1-2; D is unresolved. The germline V gene encodes CDR1 MDHEN and CDR2 SYDVKM. Trimming left V 5 bases short and J 7 bases short, with 17 bases between. CDR3 length: 14 amino acids. For the CDR3, the DNA is TGTGCCAGCAGTATAAAACGGGTCACCTCTGGCTACACCTTC. It codes for CASSIKRVTSGYTF.

This clonotype has a count of ten or more. The chain carries TRBV7-3 and TRBJ2-3; 7 bases map to TRBD1. CDR3 length equals 14 residues. V shed 5 bases, J shed 3 bases, and the junction held 5 bases outside the gene matches. Germline V gene lookup returns CDR1 SGHTA and CDR2 FQGTGA. As DNA, the CDR3 is TGTGCCAGCAGCGCAGGGGACAGAACAGATACGCAGTATTTT. Translation gives CASSAGDRTDTQYF. Based on the CDR3 plus reference TRBV7-3 and TRBJ2-3, the full variable domain is GAGVSQTPSNKVTEKGKYVELRCDPISGHTALYWYRQSLGQGPEFLIYFQGTGAADDSGLPNDRFFAVRPEGSVSTLKIQRTERGDSAVYLCASSAGDRTDTQYFGPGTRLTVL.

This clonotype was counted ten times or more. CDR3 in DNA: TGTGCCAGCAGCTTAGTCTCAGGGGAAGGTGCTGAAGCTTTCTTT. Amino acid sequence: CASSLVSGEGAEAFF. V is TRBV11-2 and J is TRBJ1-1, with D possibly being TRBD1 (6 bases). This CDR3 region has 15 residues. V dropped 1 base and J dropped 6 bases, with 15 bases sitting between them. Germline V gene sequence: CDR1 SGHAT, CDR2 FQNNGV.

The table lists this clonotype with many counts. Written as DNA, the CDR3 is TGTGCCAGCACCGAGTCCAGTCGAGGGACCGGGGAGCTGTTTTTT. It specifies CASTESSRGTGELFF. V and J are TRBV2 and TRBJ2-2; perhaps TRBD2 as D (5 bases). Germline CDR1 is SNHLY and CDR2 is FYNNEI. Trimming shortened V by 7 bases and J by 5 bases, and 17 bases separated the two germline ends. The CDR3 loop spans 15 amino acids.

As regards this clonotype: A read error may explain this, as a much larger clone is one base away. This chain joins TRBV20-1 and TRBJ2-2; weak D call: TRBD1 (6 bases). Germline CDR1 and CDR2: DFQATT and SNEGSKA (reference sequence). CDR3 length: 16 residues. Trimming took 6 bases from V and 6 from J, leaving 23 bases between them. This CDR3 is CSAPPRTAVIAGELFF. CDR3 DNA sequence: TGCAGTGCACCCCCCCGGACAGCGGTTATCGCCGGGGAGCTGTTTTTT.

This clonotype was picked up many times. The rearrangement uses TRBV28 and TRBJ1-3; possible D gene TRBD1, 5 bases. V lost 2 bases and J lost 0, with 8 bases in between. This CDR3 comprises 15 residues. Germline V gene sequence: CDR1 MDHEN, CDR2 SYDVKM. Written as DNA, the CDR3 is TGTGCCAGCAGTTTAGTCAGGGCCTCTGGAAACACCATATATTTT. Translated, it gives CASSLVRASGNTIYF.

This rearrangement joins TRBV6-2 or TRBV6-3 to TRBJ2-7; 12 nucleotides line up with TRBD2. This CDR3 comprises 16 residues. The germline gives CDR1 MNHEY, CDR2 SVGEGT. Trimming took 4 bases from V and 3 from J; bases not matched to a gene: 7. The CDR3 region has the DNA TGTGCCAGCAGTTTTCAACGACTAGCGGGAGACTACGAGCAGTACTTC. Its translation: CASSFQRLAGDYEQYF.

In its sample, this clonotype was seen a few times. This sequence joins TRBV27 and TRBJ2-3; D uncertain. The V end lost 2 bases, the J end lost 5 bases, and 8 bases lay between the germline ends. CDR1 is MNHEY and CDR2 is SMNVEV in the germline V gene (reference sequence). This CDR3 has 13 residues. CDR3 sequence reads: CASSLSLVDTQYF. The CDR3 coding sequence is TGTGCCAGCAGTTTAAGCCTGGTAGATACGCAGTATTTT.

This clonotype was counted a few times. The chain has TRBV5-4 and TRBJ2-7; a weak D match, TRBD1 (6 bases). V was shortened by 0 bases and J by 1 base, with 11 bases between the two germline ends. The CDR3 is 15 amino acids. Looked up from germline, CDR1 is SGHNT and CDR2 is YYREEE (reference sequence). CDR3 loop: CASSLEVGASYEQYF. The DNA of the CDR3 is TGTGCCAGCAGCTTGGAGGTGGGGGCGTCCTACGAGCAGTACTTC.